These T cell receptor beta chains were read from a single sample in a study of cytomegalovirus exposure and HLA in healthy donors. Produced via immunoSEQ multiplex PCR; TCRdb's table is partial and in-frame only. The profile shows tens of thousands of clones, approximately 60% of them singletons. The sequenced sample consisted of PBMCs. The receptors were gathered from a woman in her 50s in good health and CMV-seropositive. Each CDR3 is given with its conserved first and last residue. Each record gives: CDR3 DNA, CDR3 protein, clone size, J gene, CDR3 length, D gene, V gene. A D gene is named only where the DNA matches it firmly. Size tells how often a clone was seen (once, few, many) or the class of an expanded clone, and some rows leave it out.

CDR3 DNA: TGCGCCAGCAGCTTGGGGGGGGGACAGGAGACCAGGCATAACTATGGCTACACCTTC; CDR3 protein: CASSLGGGQETRHNYGYTF; clone size: few; J gene: TRBJ1-2; CDR3 length: 19; D gene: TRBD1; V gene: TRBV5-1
CDR3 DNA: TGTGCCAGCAGTTCCGGGACAGTTAATGAAAAACTGTTTTTT; CDR3 protein: CASSSGTVNEKLFF; clone size: -; J gene: TRBJ1-4; CDR3 length: 14; D gene: TRBD1; V gene: TRBV28
CDR3 DNA: TGTGCCAGCAGCCCCCTCCCGGGGACAGGGGCCTCCTACGAGCAGTACTTC; CDR3 protein: CASSPLPGTGASYEQYF; clone size: -; J gene: TRBJ2-7; CDR3 length: 17; D gene: TRBD1; V gene: TRBV7-2
CDR3 DNA: TGTGCCAGCAATATAGGACAGGGTCCCACCGGGGAGCTGTTTTTT; CDR3 protein: CASNIGQGPTGELFF; clone size: -; J gene: TRBJ2-2; CDR3 length: 15; D gene: TRBD1; V gene: TRBV2
CDR3 DNA: TGTGCCAGCAGTACCCAAGGACAGGGGAATACCGAGCAGTACTTC; CDR3 protein: CASSTQGQGNTEQYF; clone size: -; J gene: TRBJ2-7; CDR3 length: 15; D gene: TRBD1; V gene: TRBV28
CDR3 DNA: TGTGCCAGCAGCACGACTAGCGGGGGCCCTGAGACCCAGTACTTC; CDR3 protein: CASSTTSGGPETQYF; clone size: -; J gene: TRBJ2-5; CDR3 length: 15; D gene: TRBD2; V gene: TRBV13
CDR3 DNA: TGTGCCAGCAGCTCGATGACCAGGGGGTATTCGCAGTATTTT; CDR3 protein: CASSSMTRGYSQYF; clone size: -; J gene: TRBJ2-3; CDR3 length: 14; D gene: TRBD1; V gene: TRBV13
CDR3 DNA: TGTGCCAGCAGCTCCCAGGGGGACGGCTACACCTTC; CDR3 protein: CASSSQGDGYTF; clone size: -; J gene: TRBJ1-2; CDR3 length: 12; D gene: TRBD1; V gene: TRBV5-4
CDR3 DNA: TGTGCCAGCTCCTTAGCGGGGGGGCAGTCGGGAGATACGCAGTATTTT; CDR3 protein: CASSLAGGQSGDTQYF; clone size: -; J gene: TRBJ2-3; CDR3 length: 16; D gene: TRBD2; V gene: TRBV9
CDR3 DNA: TGTGCCAGCAGCTTAACGCAGGGATACAGCAATCAGCCCCAGCATTTT; CDR3 protein: CASSLTQGYSNQPQHF; clone size: -; J gene: TRBJ1-5; CDR3 length: 16; D gene: -; V gene: TRBV7-8
CDR3 DNA: TGTGCCAGCAGCTCATCCCGGACTAGCGGGGGTACTCGCGAGCAGTACTTC; CDR3 protein: CASSSSRTSGGTREQYF; clone size: -; J gene: TRBJ2-7; CDR3 length: 17; D gene: TRBD2; V gene: TRBV11-2
CDR3 DNA: TGTGCCAGCAGCCCCCCAAACAGGGTGAACTATGGCTACACCTTC; CDR3 protein: CASSPPNRVNYGYTF; clone size: -; J gene: TRBJ1-2; CDR3 length: 15; D gene: -; V gene: TRBV28
CDR3 DNA: TGCGCCAGCAAGACAGGCAACTATGGCTACACCTTC; CDR3 protein: CASKTGNYGYTF; clone size: once; J gene: TRBJ1-2; CDR3 length: 12; D gene: -; V gene: TRBV10-1
CDR3 DNA: TGTGCCAGCAGCTTAGGGAACGGGGGGGACAGCGATACGCAGTATTTT; CDR3 protein: CASSLGNGGDSDTQYF; clone size: -; J gene: TRBJ2-3; CDR3 length: 16; D gene: -; V gene: TRBV7-3
CDR3 DNA: TGTGCCAGCAGTCCGGACCCAACAGGAGGGGAGCTGTTTTTT; CDR3 protein: CASSPDPTGGELFF; clone size: -; J gene: TRBJ2-2; CDR3 length: 14; D gene: -; V gene: TRBV7-2
CDR3 DNA: TGTGCCAGCCCAGGGGGGGCGGGGGGTTACGAGCAGTACTTC; CDR3 protein: CASPGGAGGYEQYF; clone size: once; J gene: TRBJ2-7; CDR3 length: 14; D gene: -; V gene: TRBV6-1
CDR3 DNA: TGTGCCAGTAGTGCGGGTGAGCAGTTCTTC; CDR3 protein: CASSAGEQFF; clone size: -; J gene: TRBJ2-1; CDR3 length: 10; D gene: -; V gene: TRBV19
CDR3 DNA: TGCGCCAGCACCCCCAGGGAAGGCGATCAGCCCCAGCATTTT; CDR3 protein: CASTPREGDQPQHF; clone size: -; J gene: TRBJ1-5; CDR3 length: 14; D gene: -; V gene: TRBV4-1
CDR3 DNA: TGTGCCAGTAAAACCTCCGGGACAGGATTCTACGAGCAGTACTTC; CDR3 protein: CASKTSGTGFYEQYF; clone size: -; J gene: TRBJ2-7; CDR3 length: 15; D gene: TRBD1; V gene: TRBV28
CDR3 DNA: TGTGCCAGCAGGTCCGGGACAGGGGTGATTACTGAAGCTTTCTTT; CDR3 protein: CASRSGTGVITEAFF; clone size: -; J gene: TRBJ1-1; CDR3 length: 15; D gene: TRBD1; V gene: TRBV7-3
CDR3 DNA: TGCGCCAGCAGCTTGACGGCGGGGCATGGGGTAGATACGCAGTATTTT; CDR3 protein: CASSLTAGHGVDTQYF; clone size: -; J gene: TRBJ2-3; CDR3 length: 16; D gene: -; V gene: TRBV5-1
CDR3 DNA: TGCAGTGTAGGGGGGGAGAACGAGCAGTACTTC; CDR3 protein: CSVGGENEQYF; clone size: once; J gene: TRBJ2-7; CDR3 length: 11; D gene: -; V gene: TRBV20-1
CDR3 DNA: TGTGCCAGCAGTAGGGGCCGGGACTTTGAGCCCCAGCATTTT; CDR3 protein: CASSRGRDFEPQHF; clone size: once; J gene: TRBJ1-5; CDR3 length: 14; D gene: -; V gene: TRBV28
CDR3 DNA: TGTGCCAGCAGCCCCTGGGACAGCGATAATGAAAAACTGTTTTTT; CDR3 protein: CASSPWDSDNEKLFF; clone size: once; J gene: TRBJ1-4; CDR3 length: 15; D gene: TRBD1; V gene: TRBV6-5
CDR3 DNA: TGTGCCAGTAGTATAGCGGGGACAGGGACCTACGAGCAGTACTTC; CDR3 protein: CASSIAGTGTYEQYF; clone size: -; J gene: TRBJ2-7; CDR3 length: 15; D gene: TRBD1; V gene: TRBV19
CDR3 DNA: TGTGCCAGCAGCTCACTAGCGGGAGGAGATACGCAGTATTTT; CDR3 protein: CASSSLAGGDTQYF; clone size: -; J gene: TRBJ2-3; CDR3 length: 14; D gene: TRBD2; V gene: TRBV7-3
CDR3 DNA: TGCAGCGTTGAAGGGTTCGGGGTTTTGGACACTGAAGCTTTCTTT; CDR3 protein: CSVEGFGVLDTEAFF; clone size: -; J gene: TRBJ1-1; CDR3 length: 15; D gene: -; V gene: TRBV29-1
CDR3 DNA: TGTGCCAGCAGGAGACTAGCGGGTAGTTTAGGAGATACGCAGTATTTT; CDR3 protein: CASRRLAGSLGDTQYF; clone size: -; J gene: TRBJ2-3; CDR3 length: 16; D gene: TRBD2; V gene: TRBV2
CDR3 DNA: TGCGCCAGCAGCCCTAGCGGGGGGACCAACAATGAGCAGTTCTTC; CDR3 protein: CASSPSGGTNNEQFF; clone size: -; J gene: TRBJ2-1; CDR3 length: 15; D gene: TRBD2; V gene: TRBV4-3
CDR3 DNA: TGTGCCAGCAGTTACGACGCGGAGAGCTCCTACAATGAGCAGTTCTTC; CDR3 protein: CASSYDAESSYNEQFF; clone size: few; J gene: TRBJ2-1; CDR3 length: 16; D gene: -; V gene: TRBV6-5
CDR3 DNA: TGTGCCAGCAGCTACCTGGACAGGACCACCTACGAGCAGTACTTC; CDR3 protein: CASSYLDRTTYEQYF; clone size: -; J gene: TRBJ2-7; CDR3 length: 15; D gene: TRBD1; V gene: TRBV7-8
CDR3 DNA: TGTGCCAGCAGCTTAGATACAGGGGGTGGAAATGAGCAGTTCTTC; CDR3 protein: CASSLDTGGGNEQFF; clone size: -; J gene: TRBJ2-1; CDR3 length: 15; D gene: TRBD1; V gene: TRBV7-9